This T cell receptor (beta chain) was found in a study of control samples from healthy donors and cancer patients. Only in-frame clones appear in the TCRdb table, and some are missing; sequencing was by immunoSEQ multiplex PCR. This sample has roughly 80,000 clones, with 85% to 95% found just once. CDR3 length: 19 amino acids. Trimming took 3 bases from V and 0 from J, leaving 18 bases between them. Germline CDR1 and CDR2: KGHSH and LQKENI. This rearrangement joins TRBV18 to TRBJ2-6; D not certain. The clonotype was recovered from an older woman in good health. What was sequenced was blood. This CDR3 is CASSPLRHTISSGANVLTF. In DNA, the CDR3 is TGTGCCAGCTCACCCCTACGGCATACGATAAGCTCTGGGGCCAACGTCCTGACTTTC.